This is a list of T cell receptor beta chains from one sample in a study of blood T cells in healthy people across ages. One entry per CDR3 protein results from TCRdb running MiXCR on the 5' RACE reads. Among fewer than 2 million distinct CDR3 sequences listed, about 39% were seen once. Sequenced input: blood. The receptors here all came from a human donor in good health. CDR3s include the opening cysteine and the closing phenylalanine or tryptophan. Each record gives: D gene, V gene, clone size, J gene, CDR3 protein, CDR3 DNA. The D gene is left open where the match is weak. A clone size is listed for some rows: how often the clone was seen (once, few, many), or a class if it is expanded.

>NA|TRBV4-2|few|TRBJ1-4
CASSQGAGNEKLFF
TGTGCCAGCAGCCAGGGGGCAGGGAACGAAAAACTGTTTTTT
>NA|TRBV5-1|NA|TRBJ1-1
CASSLGAGKVAAFF
TGCGCCAGCAGCTTGGGGGCAGGGAAGGTCGCAGCTTTCTTT
>NA|TRBV29-1|few|TRBJ1-1
CSVELHSLNTEAFF
TGCAGCGTGGAATTACACAGTCTGAACACTGAAGCTTTCTTT
>NA|TRBV12-3/TRBV12-4|NA|TRBJ2-1
CASSPTRRYGEQFF
TGTGCCAGCAGCCCCACCAGACGGTACGGTGAGCAGTTCTTC
>TRBD2|TRBV4-1|few|TRBJ2-1
CASSQELAGGPGQFF
TGCGCCAGCAGCCAAGAACTAGCGGGGGGGCCAGGGCAGTTCTTC
>NA|TRBV4-1|NA|TRBJ1-1
CASSHGGKTEAFF
TGCGCCAGCAGCCATGGGGGGAAAACTGAAGCTTTCTTT
>NA|TRBV4-2|NA|TRBJ1-2
CASRLPDTNYGYTF
TGTGCCAGCAGGCTCCCGGACACGAACTATGGCTACACCTTC
>NA|TRBV9|NA|TRBJ1-1
CASSVSPGRTEAFF
TGTGCCAGCAGCGTAAGTCCAGGGAGAACTGAAGCTTTCTTT
>NA|TRBV12-3/TRBV12-4|NA|TRBJ2-7
CASSPGGYGQYF
TGTGCCAGCAGTCCTGGGGGATACGGGCAGTACTTC
>TRBD1|TRBV9|few|TRBJ1-1
CASSVEGTADTEAFF
TGTGCCAGCAGCGTAGAAGGGACAGCTGACACTGAAGCTTTCTTT
>NA|TRBV7-2|NA|TRBJ2-1
CASSLSTVRYNEQFF
TGTGCCAGCAGCCTCTCGACAGTAAGATACAATGAGCAGTTCTTC
>NA|TRBV12-3/TRBV12-4|once|TRBJ2-3
CASSFNRGRGLTDTQYF
TGTGCCAGCAGTTTTAATAGGGGCAGGGGCTTGACAGATACGCAGTATTTT
>NA|TRBV12-3/TRBV12-4|NA|TRBJ1-2
CASSSHLTGYGYTF
TGTGCCAGCAGCTCCCATCTCACGGGATATGGCTACACCTTC
>TRBD2|TRBV4-1|few|TRBJ2-1
CASSGYRLAGAIGSYNEQFF
TGCGCCAGCAGCGGATATAGACTAGCGGGGGCTATAGGCTCCTACAATGAGCAGTTCTTC
>NA|TRBV28|NA|TRBJ2-1
CASSFSLGGYSNEQFF
TGTGCCAGCAGTTTTTCCCTGGGGGGCTATAGCAATGAGCAGTTCTTC
>NA|TRBV10-3|few|TRBJ2-3
CAIDPDGPVADTQYF
TGTGCCATCGACCCGGACGGGCCTGTGGCAGATACGCAGTATTTT
>NA|TRBV4-2|few|TRBJ1-2
CASSQDRAGNGYTF
TGTGCCAGCAGCCAAGATCGGGCAGGGAATGGCTACACCTTC
>TRBD2|TRBV7-2|NA|TRBJ2-1
CASSFWEGEQFF
TGTGCCAGCAGCTTTTGGGAGGGTGAGCAGTTCTTC
>NA|TRBV7-2|NA|TRBJ2-7
CASSKRGRSTYEQYF
TGTGCCAGCTCGAAAAGGGGCAGGTCCACCTACGAGCAGTACTTC
>NA|TRBV9|once|TRBJ1-4
CASSVGQVDVKLFF
TGTGCCAGCAGCGTAGGCCAAGTGGATGTAAAACTGTTTTTT
>NA|TRBV12-3/TRBV12-4|few|TRBJ2-5
CASSSHGRGLLETQYF
TGTGCCAGCAGCTCCCACGGGCGGGGGCTCCTAGAGACCCAGTACTTC
>TRBD1|TRBV6-2/TRBV6-3|NA|TRBJ1-1
CASRVTGDKSFF
TGTGCCAGCAGAGTTACAGGGGACAAATCTTTCTTT
>NA|TRBV29-1|NA|TRBJ1-2
CSSDSTYGYTF
TGCAGCTCGGACAGCACTTATGGCTACACCTTC
>NA|TRBV7-2|NA|TRBJ2-6
CASSSAVTGGVRGANVLTF
TGTGCCAGCAGCTCCGCCGTTACTGGGGGCGTCCGCGGGGCCAACGTCCTGACTTTC
>TRBD2|TRBV29-1|many|TRBJ2-6
CSVDGGSGANVLTF
TGCAGCGTTGACGGGGGGAGTGGGGCCAACGTCCTGACTTTC
>NA|TRBV6-4|NA|TRBJ1-2
CATSGRGIGYTF
TGTGCCACCTCGGGACGGGGGATCGGCTACACCTTC
>NA|TRBV27|NA|TRBJ2-3
CASSLYGGLTDTQYF
TGTGCCAGCAGTTTATATGGGGGGCTCACAGATACGCAGTATTTT
>NA|TRBV6-5|few|TRBJ1-2
CVSSYSGNYGYTF
TGTGTCAGCAGTTACTCAGGGAACTATGGCTACACCTTC
>NA|TRBV3-1|few|TRBJ2-7
CASSPLGGRREQYF
TGTGCCAGCAGCCCCCTAGGAGGGCGGCGCGAGCAGTACTTC
>TRBD1|TRBV12-3/TRBV12-4|NA|TRBJ2-1
CASSSRGLETQFF
TGTGCCAGCAGTTCCAGGGGGCTCGAGACCCAGTTCTTC
>NA|TRBV4-3|NA|TRBJ1-6
CASSQGGPRESSYNSPLHF
TGCGCCAGCAGCCAAGGGGGGCCCCGTGAAAGCTCCTATAATTCACCCCTCCACTTT
>TRBD1|TRBV4-1|NA|TRBJ1-1
CASSQPDRVGTEAFF
TGCGCCAGCAGCCAACCGGACAGGGTTGGGACTGAAGCTTTCTTT
>TRBD1|TRBV20-1|NA|TRBJ2-6
CSALTFGTGYSGANVLTF
TGCAGTGCTCTCACCTTTGGGACAGGCTACTCTGGGGCCAACGTCCTGACTTTC
>NA|TRBV4-2|few|TRBJ2-1
CASSPPLLAREQFF
TGTGCCAGCAGCCCCCCTCTTCTAGCGCGGGAGCAGTTCTTC
>NA|TRBV7-2|NA|TRBJ1-5
CASSEGITHQPQHF
TGTGCCAGCAGCGAAGGGATTACCCATCAGCCCCAGCATTTT
>NA|TRBV6-2/TRBV6-3|NA|TRBJ2-3
CASGLLWADTQYF
TGTGCCAGCGGCTTACTATGGGCAGATACGCAGTATTTT
>TRBD1|TRBV7-8|NA|TRBJ1-1
CASSPFNQGAGTEAFF
TGTGCCAGCAGCCCCTTTAATCAGGGGGCTGGTACTGAAGCTTTCTTT
>TRBD1|TRBV20-1|NA|TRBJ2-1
CSAPDRDRSYNEQFF
TGCAGTGCTCCCGACCGGGACAGATCCTACAATGAGCAGTTCTTC
>NA|TRBV27|few|TRBJ2-5
CASSFIQGPVETQYF
TGTGCCAGCAGTTTCATTCAGGGTCCAGTAGAGACCCAGTACTTC
>TRBD1|TRBV20-1|NA|TRBJ2-5
CSAMAQQGEQYF
TGCAGTGCAATGGCACAACAGGGGGAGCAGTACTTC
>NA|TRBV15|NA|TRBJ2-3
CATSRFPAHLQVTDTQYF
TGTGCCACCAGCAGATTTCCCGCCCATCTGCAGGTCACAGATACGCAGTATTTT